The following is a T cell receptor beta chain sequence with its context. What this receptor recognizes is not known. No much larger clonotype is one base removed from it; base qualities were not supplied. This sample was taken from a study of early T cells in non-severe SARS-CoV-2 infection (dated by TCRdb to 2020 to 2023). About the investigation overall: Because TCR sequencing was done on bulk RNA from unsorted whole blood, the alpha and beta chains could not be paired.

The method behind the library was 5' RACE. TCRdb names NextSeq 500 as the instrument used. The TCR library protocol attached unique molecular identifiers to individual cDNA molecules to correct for sequencing error and PCR bias. Sequencing covered both TCR alpha and beta chains, and within each sample the abundances of alpha and beta sequences were tightly co-correlated. The original pipeline was this. Decombinator V4 was used to perform V gene, J gene and CDR3 annotation of TCR sequences. Expanded TCRs were defined as changing significantly between any two time points under a Poisson model with p below 0.0001. Abundances of TCRs were expressed as counts per million after normalisation to the total number of TCRs sequenced in each sample. MAIT TCRs were defined by TRAV1-2 paired with TRAJ12, TRAJ20 or TRAJ33, and iNKT TCRs by TRAV10 paired with TRAJ18. VDJdb, accessed 1 November 2021, was searched for CMV, EBV and SARS-CoV-2 annotated TCRs, excluding TCRs annotated for multiple antigens. TCRdb reprocessed the public reads (quality trimming at Q25 with fastp, clone calling with MiXCR) and kept in-frame beta chains. Duplicate CDR3 protein sequences are folded into a single record with the most common DNA and genes. TCRdb, not the authors, supplied the V and J calls. For this sample there are more than 20,000 distinct CDR3 sequences; 3.5% to 5% appear just once. 5.5% to 6.5% of the sample rests with the top ten.

This was a case-control study nested in a cohort of healthcare workers in London, UK, who had nasopharyngeal swab PCR tests and blood samples taken every week. Healthcare workers were recruited during the week of the UK lockdown, between 23 and 31 March 2020, and followed weekly for up to 16 weeks. Measured from the cysteine to the phenylalanine, the CDR3 is 16 residues long. The CDR3 DNA has 48 bases and is translated from base 1. From a lookup of the germline V gene (reference sequence), CDR1 and CDR2 are SEHNR and FQNEAQ. V trim: 2 bases; J trim: 5 bases; unmatched bases: 9. Study-level results and caveats: Matching against VDJdb was skewed toward anti-spike CD8 responses, likely underestimated virus-specific expansions, and missed private and CD4 specificities.

This chain is built from TRBV7-9 and TRBJ1-1, and TRBD1 aligns with 9 junction nucleotides. The source material was whole blood. The sequence derives from an adult who was a healthcare worker with PCR-confirmed SARS-CoV-2 infection or an uninfected control (not recorded which). The sequenced DNA is TGTGCCAGCAGCTTAATTGGGACAGGGAGGGATACTGAAGCTTTCTTT. Its translation reads: CASSLIGTGRDTEAFF.